This T cell receptor (beta chain) appears in the sequencing data of a study of blood T cell repertoires in COVID-19. The wider study: Italy, Spain and the United States were the sources of the convalescent and acute COVID-19 samples. Sources were T cells, B-cell-depleted T cells, or PBMCs; the material itself was cDNA or gDNA.

As handled by the study authors: Amplification of reference gene primers was used by the study to estimate nucleated cell counts. Here immunoSEQ multiplex PCR was the method, and the copy in TCRdb shows in-frame clones only, minus some. V and J calls plus clone size are reproduced from that table; the DNA served to infer D and trimming. The sample lists hundreds of thousands of clones; roughly 85% were seen once. This CDR3 region has 14 residues. Germline assignment: CDR1 MGHDK and CDR2 SYGVNS. The junction had 4 bases not matched to a gene; V was cut back by 4 bases and J by 3 bases. Material for sequencing was peripheral blood. This TCR derives from a man in his fifties or sixties with active or convalescent COVID-19. This chain links TRBV25-1 with TRBJ2-5; 8 bases match TRBD2. Here the CDR3 DNA reads TGTGCCAGCAGTGGGGGAGCGGGAGAAGAGACCCAGTACTTC. Encoded protein: CASSGGAGEETQYF.